Presented here are 8 T cell receptor beta chains from one specimen sequenced in a study of long-term antiretroviral therapy in people with HIV (dated by TCRdb to between 2021 and 2022). The immunoSEQ hsTCRB v3.0 assay was used at survey level resolution to sequence the TRB variable region. Not all clones reach the TCRdb copy of this immuneACCESS table, which keeps in-frame sequences only. Checked studies attribute under half of the gap to unresolved V genes and leave the rest unexplained. For this sample the table gives approximately 25,000 clones, of which roughly 93% were detected only once. The ten most abundant clones make up 9.2% of the sample. The material sequenced was unsorted PBMCs, taken 7.6 years after starting antiretroviral therapy. The source is a woman between 35 and 50 years old with HIV.

This clone is a singleton in its sample. The chain is built from TRBV7-9 and TRBJ1-6; no clear D gene. The V gene lost 5 bases and the J gene lost 11 bases, with 13 bases spanning the gap. Looked up from germline, CDR1 is SEHNR and CDR2 is FQNEAQ (reference sequence). The CDR3 loop spans 13 amino acids. This CDR3 is CASSAGPGAPLHF. Here the CDR3 DNA reads TGTGCCAGCAGCGCAGGCCCTGGCGCACCCCTCCACTTT.

The rearrangement joins TRBV6-6 to TRBJ2-1; D unclear. Trimming took 5 bases from V and 10 from J, leaving 12 bases between them. Germline V gives CDR1 MNHNY, CDR2 SVGAGI (reference sequence). This CDR3 region has 12 residues. DNA for the CDR3: TGTGCCAGCAGTACCTACCTGAGGGAGCAGTTCTTC. It yields the protein CASSTYLREQFF.

V usage is TRBV2 and J usage is TRBJ2-3, with D possibly TRBD1 on 7 matching bases. In germline, CDR1 is SNHLY, CDR2 FYNNEI. The CDR3 spans 14 residues. V gave up 6 bases and J gave up 1 base, with 11 bases separating them. The CDR3 region is CASRIRGGTDTQYF. DNA of the CDR3: TGTGCCAGCAGGATCAGGGGGGGCACAGATACGCAGTATTTT.

The table lists this clone with a few counts. This rearrangement joins TRBV4-3 to TRBJ1-1; no clear D gene. This CDR3 has 15 amino acids. The V gene's germline CDR1 is LGHNA and CDR2 YSLEER. Trimming removed 0 bases at V and 1 base at J, with 9 bases between. CDR3 DNA: TGCGCCAGCAGCCAAGATTTGCCAGAGAACACTGAAGCTTTCTTT. Its protein is CASSQDLPENTEAFF.

The chain has TRBV7-7 and TRBJ2-2; possibly TRBD2 for D (5 bases). The V end lost 5 bases, the J end lost 5 bases, and 6 bases lay between the germline ends. Germline V gives CDR1 SSHAT, CDR2 FNYEAQ (reference sequence). This CDR3 contains 12 residues. DNA of the CDR3: TGTGCCAGCAGCCCGGGGACCGGGGAGCTGTTTTTT. Encoded protein: CASSPGTGELFF.

As DNA, the CDR3 is TGTGCCAGCAGGGACCGAGTGGGAGGGACTGGAAACACCATATATTTT. This encodes CASRDRVGGTGNTIYF. This chain links TRBV2 with TRBJ1-3, with unresolved D. V was trimmed by 6 bases and J by 2 bases, leaving 17 bases between them. Germline V gives CDR1 SNHLY, CDR2 FYNNEI. The CDR3 extends over 16 amino acids.

CDR3: CAWSDSNQPQHF. The CDR3 DNA sequence: TGTGCCTGGAGTGACAGCAATCAGCCCCAGCATTTT. The chain joins TRBV30 to TRBJ1-5; no firm D call. Trimming took off 1 base at V and 1 base at J, with 2 bases between the two ends. This CDR3 is 12 amino acids long. CDR1 GTSNPN and CDR2 SVGIG come from the germline V gene (reference sequence).

The chain has TRBV25-1 and TRBJ1-2; 8 nucleotides line up with TRBD1. V lost 6 bases and J lost 5; bases outside the gene matches: 20. CDR1 is MGHDK, CDR2 SYGVNS, per germline. The CDR3 contains 18 residues. The CDR3 reads CASSSTTPTGQAAYGYTF. The CDR3 DNA sequence: TGTGCCAGCAGCTCAACAACGCCAACGGGACAGGCGGCGTATGGCTACACCTTC.